Shown below are 12 T cell receptor beta chains from a single sample sequenced in a study of T cells in Graves' hyperthyroidism and ophthalmopathy. Researchers amplified the TCR beta CDR3 regions from RNA transcripts. HTBI primers were used for first-round RT-PCR of the TCR CDR3. Each CDR3 protein gets one entry after TCRdb re-called the multiplex PCR reads with MiXCR. This table has some 270,000 distinct CDR3 sequences, roughly 15% appearing once. Sequenced: blood. These receptors originate from a young woman with Graves' hyperthyroidism that later progressed to Graves' ophthalmopathy.

V and J are TRBV12-3 or TRBV12-4 and TRBJ2-5, with 10 nucleotides matching TRBD2. This CDR3 has 19 residues. V dropped 8 bases and J dropped 4; count of bases not matched to a gene: 22. The CDR3 nucleotides read TGTGCCAGCGGCCAAGATTATAGTAGCGGGGGGCCTTTAGGAGAGACCCAGTACTTC. It codes for CASGQDYSSGGPLGETQYF.

This clonotype showed up many times. One end of the junction is discordant with germline, which a read error may explain. V usage is TRBV20-1 and J usage is TRBJ1-2; the D is unclear. This CDR3 has 14 amino acids. CDR1 and CDR2 (germline): DFQATT, SNEGSKA (reference sequence). For the CDR3, the DNA is TGCAGTGCCAGAGAGGCGGGAACCCCCAGGGGCTACACCTTC. Protein: CSAREAGTPRGYTF.

This clonotype was observed a few times. This sequence joins TRBV7-2 and TRBJ2-2; 7 bases map to TRBD1. CDR3 length: 15 residues. J was trimmed by 3 bases and V by 5 bases; bases with no gene match: 6. Germline V gene data show CDR1 as SGHTA and CDR2 as FQGNSA. The DNA of the CDR3 is TGTGCCAGCAGCAAACAGGGGCCGGACACCGGGGAGCTGTTTTTT. It is translated as CASSKQGPDTGELFF.

This clonotype was seen more than once but under ten times. This CDR3 fails to terminate in the conserved phenylalanine or tryptophan, so it likely reflects a read error. This chain connects TRBV7-9 to TRBJ1-1, with D maybe TRBD1 (6 bases). This CDR3 contains 14 residues. Trimming stripped 3 bases from V and 5 bases from J, with 13 bases between. Germline V lookup: CDR1 SEHNR, CDR2 FQNEAQ (reference sequence). The CDR3 nucleotides are TGTGCCAGCAGCTTGGAGGGGGGTTGGACTGAAGCTTTCCTT. Translating it yields CASSLEGGWTEAFL.

This clonotype was recorded many times. This sequence joins TRBV7-2 and TRBJ2-1, with 11 bases that match TRBD2. Germline CDR1 and CDR2: SGHTA and FQGNSA. The CDR3 has 15 amino acids. V lost 3 bases and J lost 8; bases outside the gene matches: 6. The chain's CDR3 is CASSLTSGKEHEQFF. The CDR3 DNA follows: TGTGCCAGCAGCTTGACTAGCGGGAAGGAACATGAGCAGTTCTTC.

This rearrangement joins TRBV27 to TRBJ2-7; 10 bases fit TRBD1. Trimming at V came to 4 bases and at J to 3 bases, leaving 15 bases not matched to a gene. The germline V gene has CDR1 MNHEY and CDR2 SMNVEV (reference sequence). This CDR3 region has 18 residues. The CDR3: CASSSVSSTGTGVYEQYF. The CDR3 region has the DNA TGTGCCAGCAGTTCGGTTAGTTCTACCGGGACAGGGGTCTACGAGCAGTACTTC.

In its sample, this clonotype was seen many times. The chain carries TRBV18 and TRBJ2-5; maybe TRBD2 (5 bases). V was clipped by 3 bases and J by 5 bases, with 7 bases between them. The CDR3 totals 12 residues. Germline CDR1 is KGHSH and CDR2 is LQKENI. The CDR3 spells CASSPSGETQYF. The CDR3, as DNA: TGTGCCAGCTCACCGTCGGGGGAGACCCAGTACTTC.

This clonotype was seen repeatedly, ten times or more. One end of the junction does not line up with germline, which may come from a read error. The chain combines TRBV30 with TRBJ2-7, with D tentatively TRBD1 (5 bases). The CDR3 extends over 13 amino acids. Looked up from germline, CDR1 is GTSNPN and CDR2 is SVGIG (reference sequence). CDR3 residues: CAWRRQSSHEQYF. The DNA of the CDR3 is TGTGCCTGGAGGCGACAGTCCTCCCACGAGCAGTACTTC. Drawing the rest from reference TRBV30 and TRBJ2-7, the complete variable domain is SQTIHQWPATLVQPVGSPLSLECTVEGTSNPNLYWYRQAAGRGLQLLFYSVGIGQISSEVPQNLSASRPQDRQFILSSKKLLLSDSGFYLCAWRRQSSHEQYFGPGTRLTVT.

This clonotype was seen repeatedly, ten times or more. The CDR3 bases are TGTGCCAGCAGCTTAAAACAGACCGATGGCTACACCTTC. This encodes CASSLKQTDGYTF. The chain combines TRBV7-9 with TRBJ1-2; D is unclear. V lost 2 bases and J lost 6, with 10 bases in between. Germline CDR1 is SEHNR and CDR2 is FQNEAQ (reference sequence). The CDR3 runs to 13 residues.

This clonotype was seen repeatedly, ten times or more. The genes are TRBV20-1 and TRBJ1-2; 9 bases agree with TRBD1. From germline, CDR1 is DFQATT and CDR2 SNEGSKA (reference sequence). The CDR3 runs 13 residues. V shed 1 base and J 7 bases; nucleotides not matched to a gene: 4. CDR3 sequence (DNA): TGCAGTGCTAGAGTACAGGGGGCGAGTGGCTACACCTTC. This sequence encodes CSARVQGASGYTF.

This clonotype was counted at least ten times. The J gene is TRBJ2-1, the V gene TRBV15; D uncertain. The V end was cut by 0 bases, the J end by 2 bases, with 5 bases between. Germline CDR1 reads LNHNV; CDR2 reads YYDKDF (reference sequence). The CDR3 spans 14 residues. This CDR3 is CATSRELAYNEQFF. The CDR3 region has the DNA TGTGCCACCAGCAGAGAGCTAGCCTACAATGAGCAGTTCTTC.

This clonotype was counted many times. This rearrangement joins TRBV11-2 to TRBJ2-5, with D possibly matching TRBD1 (5 bases). V shed 1 base and J shed 5 bases, with 20 bases lying between them. The CDR3 covers 17 residues. The germline CDR1 and CDR2 sequences are SGHAT and FQNNGV. The CDR3 region has the DNA TGTGCCAGCAGCTTAGCTCCCCTCACTCAAAAGGGGGAGACCCAGTACTTC. Amino acids: CASSLAPLTQKGETQYF.